This T cell receptor beta chain was sequenced for a study of blood T cell repertoires in COVID-19. Study as a whole: Samples came from the United States, Italy and Spain, spanning acute and convalescent COVID-19. The cDNA or gDNA used as material had been derived from T cells, B-cell-depleted T cells, or PBMCs.

Per the original methods: From reference gene primer amplification, estimates of nucleated cell counts were derived. Sequencing used immunoSEQ multiplex PCR; TCRdb keeps in-frame clones, though not all of them. That table gives V, J and clone size, and the DNA gave D and trimming. The sample gives 140,000 or so clones, around 82% of which show up once; more than 4% is in the top ten. The receptor was derived from a woman in her 50s with acute or convalescent COVID-19. The sample consisted of peripheral blood.

CDR3 amino acids: CASSWGGLSTDTQYF. As DNA, the CDR3 is TGTGCCAGCAGCTGGGGCGGCCTGAGCACAGATACGCAGTATTTT. The chain employs TRBV6-5 and TRBJ2-3, with a tentative D call TRBD1 (5 bases). Germline CDR1 reads MNHEY; CDR2 reads SVGAGI. V was trimmed by 6 bases and J by 0 bases, leaving 13 bases between them. CDR3 length: 15 amino acids.